This record covers a single TCR beta chain. Antigen specificity is unknown. Repertoires were generated with immunoSEQ multiplex PCR, while TCRdb's copy carries only in-frame clones and drops some. The data hold approximately 100,000 clones, with approximately 88% observed a single time. The data belong to a study of identifying expanded T cells in peripheral blood. Notes on the study in general: Technical replicates showed about 1.1 changed clones; two weeks approximately 16; four weeks 19.

The V gene lost 6 bases and the J gene lost 3 bases, with 16 bases spanning the gap. This CDR3 region has 15 residues. Germline CDR1 and CDR2: WSHSY and SAAADI. The source of this sequence is a person aged 18 to 70 in good health. The sequenced sample consisted of blood. The chain combines TRBV10-2 with TRBJ2-3; the D is unclear. CDR3 in DNA: TGCGCCAGCAGGCGAAATCGAATTGTGACAGATACGCAGTATTTT. It encodes CASRRNRIVTDTQYF.